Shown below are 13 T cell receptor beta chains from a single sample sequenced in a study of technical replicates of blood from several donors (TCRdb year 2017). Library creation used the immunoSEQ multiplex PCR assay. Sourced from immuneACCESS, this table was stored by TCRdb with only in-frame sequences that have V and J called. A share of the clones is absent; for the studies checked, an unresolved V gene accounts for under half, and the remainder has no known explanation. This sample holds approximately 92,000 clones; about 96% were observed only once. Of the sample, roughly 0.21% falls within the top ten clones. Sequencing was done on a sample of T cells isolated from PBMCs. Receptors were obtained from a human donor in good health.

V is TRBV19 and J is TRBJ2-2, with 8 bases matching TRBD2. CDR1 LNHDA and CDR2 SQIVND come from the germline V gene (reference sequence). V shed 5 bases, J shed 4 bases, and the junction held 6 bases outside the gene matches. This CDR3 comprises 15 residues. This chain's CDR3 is CASSSLAEATGELFF. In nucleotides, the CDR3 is TGTGCCAGTAGTTCACTAGCGGAGGCCACCGGGGAGCTGTTTTTT.

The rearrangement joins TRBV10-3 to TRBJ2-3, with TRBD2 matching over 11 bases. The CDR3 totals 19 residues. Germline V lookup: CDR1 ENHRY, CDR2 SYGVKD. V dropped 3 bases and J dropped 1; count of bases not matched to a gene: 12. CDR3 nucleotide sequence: TGTGCCATCAGTGATATTAGCGGGAGGGCCAGGCGGGGCACAGATACGCAGTATTTT. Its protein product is CAISDISGRARRGTDTQYF.

CDR3 DNA: TGTGCCAGCAGTGAATTGGGACAGCGTAATGAAAAACTGTTTTTT. Residues: CASSELGQRNEKLFF. The chain has TRBV6-1 and TRBJ1-4; 7 bases are shared with TRBD1. The CDR3 sequence is 15 residues long. V shed 2 bases, J shed 4 bases, and the junction held 4 bases outside the gene matches. Germline CDR1 reads MNHNS; CDR2 reads SASEGT.

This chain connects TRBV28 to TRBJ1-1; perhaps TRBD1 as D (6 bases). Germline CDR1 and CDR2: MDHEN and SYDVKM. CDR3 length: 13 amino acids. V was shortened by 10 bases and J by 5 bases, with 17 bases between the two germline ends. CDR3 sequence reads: CATGGADSTEAFF. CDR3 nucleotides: TGTGCCACGGGGGGGGCGGATAGTACTGAAGCTTTCTTT. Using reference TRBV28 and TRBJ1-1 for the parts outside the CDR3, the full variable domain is DVKVTQSSRYLVKRTGEKVFLECVQDMDHENMFWYRQDPGLGLRLIYFSYDVKMKEKGDIPEGYSVSREKKERFSLILESASTNQTSMYLCATGGADSTEAFFGQGTRLTVV.

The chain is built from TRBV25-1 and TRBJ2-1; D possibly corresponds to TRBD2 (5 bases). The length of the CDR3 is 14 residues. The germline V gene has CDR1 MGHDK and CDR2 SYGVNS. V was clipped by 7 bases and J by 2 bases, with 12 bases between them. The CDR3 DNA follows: TGTGCCAGCACCCCCGCGGAGGCCTACAATGAGCAGTTCTTC. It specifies CASTPAEAYNEQFF. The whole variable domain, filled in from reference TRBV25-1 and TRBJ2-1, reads EADIYQTPRYLVIGTGKKITLECSQTMGHDKMYWYQQDPGMELHLIHYSYGVNSTEKGDLSSESTVSRIRTEHFPLTLESARPSHTSQYLCASTPAEAYNEQFFGPGTRLTVL.

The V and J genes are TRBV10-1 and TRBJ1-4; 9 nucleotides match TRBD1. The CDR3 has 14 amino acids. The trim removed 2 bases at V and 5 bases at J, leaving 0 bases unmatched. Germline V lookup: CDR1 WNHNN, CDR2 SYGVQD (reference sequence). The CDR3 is CASSEGTGNEKLFF. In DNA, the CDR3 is TGCGCCAGCAGTGAGGGGACAGGGAATGAAAAACTGTTTTTT.

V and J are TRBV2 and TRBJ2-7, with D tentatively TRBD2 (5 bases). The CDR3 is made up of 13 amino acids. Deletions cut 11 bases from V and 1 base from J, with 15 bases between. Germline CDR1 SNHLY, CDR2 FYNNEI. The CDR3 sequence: CASTPDYSYEQYF. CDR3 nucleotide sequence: TGTGCCTCCACACCAGACTATTCCTACGAGCAGTACTTC.

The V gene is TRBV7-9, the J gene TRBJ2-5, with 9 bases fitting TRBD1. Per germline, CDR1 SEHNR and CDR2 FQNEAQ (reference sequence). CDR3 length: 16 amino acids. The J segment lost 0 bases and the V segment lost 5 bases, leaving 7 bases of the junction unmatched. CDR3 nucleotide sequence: TGTGCCAGCAGCGAGGGGACAGGGTATTACCAAGAGACCCAGTACTTC. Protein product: CASSEGTGYYQETQYF.

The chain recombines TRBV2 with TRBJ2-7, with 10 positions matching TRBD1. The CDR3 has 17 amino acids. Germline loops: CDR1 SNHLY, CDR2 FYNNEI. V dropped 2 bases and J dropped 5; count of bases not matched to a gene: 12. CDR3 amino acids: CASSERRGGDRGHEQYF. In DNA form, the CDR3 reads TGTGCCAGCAGTGAAAGGAGGGGGGGGGACAGGGGCCACGAGCAGTACTTC.

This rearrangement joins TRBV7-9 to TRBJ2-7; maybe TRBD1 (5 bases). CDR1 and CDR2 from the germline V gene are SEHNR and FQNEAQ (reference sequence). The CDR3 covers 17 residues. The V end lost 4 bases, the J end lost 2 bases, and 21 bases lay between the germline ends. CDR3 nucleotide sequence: TGTGCCAGCAGCTCCCACCGTGGGGCCAATTACCCCTACGAGCAGTACTTC. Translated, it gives CASSSHRGANYPYEQYF.

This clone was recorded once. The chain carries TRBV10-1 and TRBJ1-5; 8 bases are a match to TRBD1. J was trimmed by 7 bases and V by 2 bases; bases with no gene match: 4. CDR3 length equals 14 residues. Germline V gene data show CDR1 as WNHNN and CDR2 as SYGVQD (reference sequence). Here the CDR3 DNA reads TGCGCCAGCAGTGAGGGACAGGGAAGACAGCCCCAGCATTTT. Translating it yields CASSEGQGRQPQHF.

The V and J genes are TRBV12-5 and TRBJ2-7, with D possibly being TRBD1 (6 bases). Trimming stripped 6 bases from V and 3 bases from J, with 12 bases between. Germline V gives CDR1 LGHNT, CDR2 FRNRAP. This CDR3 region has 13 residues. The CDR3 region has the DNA TGTGCTAGTGGCTCGACAGGCCACTACGAGCAGTACTTC. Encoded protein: CASGSTGHYEQYF.

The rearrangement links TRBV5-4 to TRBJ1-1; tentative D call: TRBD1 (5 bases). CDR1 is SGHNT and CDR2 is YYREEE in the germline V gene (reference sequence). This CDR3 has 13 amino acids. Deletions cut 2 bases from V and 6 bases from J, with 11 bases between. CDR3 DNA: TGTGCCAGCAGCTTTCAGGGAGGCTCTGAAGCTTTCTTT. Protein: CASSFQGGSEAFF.